Below, one TCR beta chain is given with its context. Data came from immunoSEQ multiplex PCR; TCRdb stores just in-frame clones and leaves some out. Here the sample spans 400,000 to 450,000 clones, roughly 90% being singletons. This record comes from a study of Ad26.COV2.S vaccination and SARS-CoV-2 variants. Treatment of the sample: roughly 19 received Ad26.COV2.S at low or high dose, single or two shots; roughly 5 received placebo; per-sample allocation not given. On day 63 after the first injection, vaccine and placebo recipients gave samples. V lost 6 bases and J lost 5, with 11 bases in between. In germline, CDR1 is LNHNV, CDR2 YYDKDF (reference sequence). There are 13 residues in the CDR3.

This TCR was sampled from a person between 18 and 59 years old who received the Ad26.COV2.S COVID-19 vaccine or a placebo. The chain combines TRBV15 with TRBJ2-1; a possible D gene is TRBD1 (6 bases). The material sequenced was peripheral blood, taken in a trial of Ad26.COV2.S vaccine versus placebo. The CDR3 is CATRDRGNNEQFF. The CDR3 DNA sequence: TGTGCCACCAGGGACAGAGGAAACAATGAGCAGTTCTTC. Supplemented by reference TRBV15 and TRBJ2-1, the full variable domain reads DAMVIQNPRYQVTQFGKPVTLSCSQTLNHNVMYWYQQKSSQAPKLLFHYYDKDFNNEADTPDNFQSRRPNTSFCFLDIRSPGLGDTAMYLCATRDRGNNEQFFGPGTRLTVL.